These 29 T cell receptor beta chains were sequenced from one sample in a study of cytomegalovirus exposure and HLA in healthy donors. TCRdb's table, derived via immunoSEQ multiplex PCR, lists solely in-frame clones and lacks some. The data contain approximately 210,000 clones, around nine tenths of them seen just once; the ten biggest clones take up about 3%. Source material: PBMCs. These receptors were taken from a woman between 18 and 30 years old in good health and CMV-seronegative.

This rearrangement joins TRBV5-1 to TRBJ2-3; 12 bases map to TRBD2. The CDR3 consists of 16 residues. The germline V gene has CDR1 SGHRS and CDR2 YFSETQ. J lost 3 bases, V lost 4 bases, and 6 bases had no gene match. The CDR3 region is CASSPTSGSATDTQYF. The CDR3 coding sequence is TGCGCCAGCAGCCCGACTAGCGGGAGCGCGACAGATACGCAGTATTTT. The complete variable domain, with remaining parts taken from reference TRBV5-1 and TRBJ2-3, reads KAGVTQTPRYLIKTRGQQVTLSCSPISGHRSVSWYQQTPGQGLQFLFEYFSETQRNKGNFPGRFSGRQFSNSRSEMNVSTLELGDSALYLCASSPTSGSATDTQYFGPGTRLTVL.

The J gene is TRBJ1-2, the V gene TRBV7-2, with D unclear. Trimming left V 5 bases short and J 2 bases short, with 12 bases between. The length of the CDR3 is 14 residues. The germline V gene encodes CDR1 SGHTA and CDR2 FQGNSA. The CDR3 is CASSLAGSNYGYTF. The CDR3 DNA is TGTGCCAGCAGCCTCGCGGGTTCCAACTATGGCTACACCTTC.

The CDR3 loop reads CASSDWGQGGGGYTF. The DNA for the CDR3 is TGTGCCAGCAGCGACTGGGGACAGGGAGGGGGTGGCTACACCTTC. The chain employs TRBV9 and TRBJ1-2; the match to TRBD1 covers 9 bases. This CDR3 region has 15 residues. V was clipped by 3 bases and J by 7 bases; unmatched bases: 10. CDR1 is SGDLS and CDR2 is YYNGEE in the germline V gene.

This chain joins TRBV7-2 and TRBJ1-2; 7 positions match TRBD1. Germline assignment: CDR1 SGHTA and CDR2 FQGNSA. CDR3 length equals 15 residues. Losses at the gene ends were 0 bases for V and 1 base for J; bases not matched to a gene: 2. CDR3 loop: CASSLAAGGNYGYTF. For the CDR3, the DNA is TGTGCCAGCAGCTTAGCGGCAGGGGGTAACTATGGCTACACCTTC.

The gene calls are TRBV7-9 and TRBJ1-4; no clear D. The CDR3 spans 15 residues. With 4 bases removed from V and 5 bases from J, the gap between germline ends came to 14 bases. Germline lookup yields CDR1 SEHNR and CDR2 FQNEAQ (reference sequence). CDR3 bases: TGTGCCAGCAGCTCAGGCGGGATTCGGAATGAAAAACTGTTTTTT. Its protein product is CASSSGGIRNEKLFF.

The chain recombines TRBV11-1 with TRBJ2-1, with 8 positions matching TRBD1. CDR3 length: 15 residues. In germline, CDR1 is SGHAT, CDR2 FQDESV (reference sequence). Germline trimming cut 4 bases from V and 1 base from J; bases unmatched to any gene: 3. The CDR3 sequence is CASSYGQGSYNEQFF. The CDR3 region has the DNA TGTGCCAGCAGCTACGGACAGGGATCCTACAATGAGCAGTTCTTC. The whole variable domain, remainder taken from reference TRBV11-1 and TRBJ2-1, is EAEVAQSPRYKITEKSQAVAFWCDPISGHATLYWYRQILGQGPELLVQFQDESVVDDSQLPKDRFSAERLKGVDSTLKIQPAELGDSAMYLCASSYGQGSYNEQFFGPGTRLTVL.

This clone has just a few counts. The CDR3 loop reads CASLSPLGGYTF. In nucleotides, the CDR3 is TGTGCCAGCCTCTCTCCCTTGGGCGGCTACACCTTC. The chain links TRBV6-1 to TRBJ1-2; D is ambiguous. Germline CDR1 is MNHNS and CDR2 is SASEGT. V shed 8 bases and J shed 8 bases, with 15 bases lying between them. The CDR3 has 12 amino acids.

CDR3 in amino acids: CATGASGLSEQFF. In nucleotides, the CDR3 is TGTGCCACCGGGGCTAGCGGCTTGAGTGAGCAGTTCTTC. The chain carries TRBV19 and TRBJ2-1; TRBD2 agrees at 7 bases. CDR3 length: 13 amino acids. J lost 9 bases, V lost 10 bases, and 12 bases had no gene match. Germline loops: CDR1 LNHDA, CDR2 SQIVND (reference sequence). The complete variable domain, with remaining parts taken from reference TRBV19 and TRBJ2-1, reads DGGITQSPKYLFRKEGQNVTLSCEQNLNHDAMYWYRQDPGQGLRLIYYSQIVNDFQKGDIAEGYSVSREKKESFPLTVTSAQKNPTAFYLCATGASGLSEQFFGPGTRLTVL.

V and J are TRBV5-1 and TRBJ1-4, with a possible D match to TRBD1 (5 bases). Deletions cut 0 bases from V and 12 bases from J, with 27 bases between. This CDR3 has 18 amino acids. Germline V gene lookup returns CDR1 SGHRS and CDR2 YFSETQ. DNA for the CDR3: TGCGCCAGCAGCTTGGGCCTGGTGCGGAGGGGAGCCGCAGTTGAACTGTTTTTT. Amino acids: CASSLGLVRRGAAVELFF.

The J gene is TRBJ2-1, the V gene TRBV4-1, with TRBD2 identical over 9 bases. V gave up 0 bases and J gave up 10 bases; unmatched junction bases: 7. This CDR3 contains 15 residues. Looked up from germline, CDR1 is MGHRA and CDR2 is YSYEKL. DNA of the CDR3: TGCGCCAGCAGCCAAGATCCACTAGCGGGTCGGGAGCAGTTCTTC. Translation gives CASSQDPLAGREQFF.

This sequence joins TRBV14 and TRBJ2-7, with D unclear. In germline, CDR1 is SGHDN, CDR2 FVKESK. V lost 1 base to trimming and J lost 2 bases, with 12 bases between them. This CDR3 is built from 15 residues. In DNA form, the CDR3 reads TGTGCCAGCAGCCAAGGATATACCCGAGCCTACGAGCAGTACTTC. Translated: CASSQGYTRAYEQYF. Full variable domain (missing parts from reference TRBV14 and TRBJ2-7): EAGVTQFPSHSVIEKGQTVTLRCDPISGHDNLYWYRRVMGKEIKFLLHFVKESKQDESGMPNNRFLAERTGGTYSTLKVQPAELEDSGVYFCASSQGYTRAYEQYFGPGTRLTVT.

The J gene is TRBJ2-3, the V gene TRBV6-5; no clear D gene. V lost 0 bases and J lost 0, with 7 bases in between. The CDR3 sequence is 15 residues long. Germline V gene lookup returns CDR1 MNHEY and CDR2 SVGAGI. The CDR3 sequence is CASSYSGDSTDTQYF. DNA for the CDR3: TGTGCCAGCAGTTACTCGGGCGACAGCACAGATACGCAGTATTTT.

The V gene is TRBV7-2, the J gene TRBJ2-7, with a tentative D call TRBD2 (6 bases). V gave up 1 base and J gave up 6 bases, with 13 bases separating them. CDR1 is SGHTA and CDR2 is FQGNSA in the germline V gene. CDR3 size: 14 residues. The CDR3 is CASSLVGGRGEQYF. In nucleotides, the CDR3 is TGTGCCAGCAGCTTAGTCGGGGGTCGAGGCGAGCAGTACTTC.

The count of this clone is one. The chain combines TRBV6-5 with TRBJ1-4; maybe TRBD1 (5 bases). The germline V and J ends were trimmed by 8 bases and 8 bases, with 15 bases remaining between them. From germline, CDR1 is MNHEY and CDR2 SVGAGI. The CDR3 runs to 13 residues. CDR3 protein: CASLEHPGEKLFF. In DNA form, the CDR3 reads TGTGCCAGCTTGGAACACCCAGGGGAAAAACTGTTTTTT.

The chain links TRBV5-1 to TRBJ1-1; maybe TRBD1 (6 bases). Germline V gives CDR1 SGHRS, CDR2 YFSETQ. This CDR3 comprises 15 residues. Trimming took 1 base from V and 0 from J, leaving 10 bases between them. This chain's CDR3 is CASSLYQGMNTEAFF. In DNA form, the CDR3 reads TGCGCCAGCAGCTTGTATCAGGGGATGAACACTGAAGCTTTCTTT.

This chain joins TRBV28 and TRBJ1-2; 7 nucleotides match TRBD1. The CDR3 runs 13 residues. The V and J ends lost 7 bases and 8 bases, in that order; junction bases with no gene match: 10. The germline gives CDR1 MDHEN, CDR2 SYDVKM. This chain's CDR3 is CASTLRGLRGYTF. DNA of the CDR3: TGTGCCAGCACCCTAAGGGGGCTCCGGGGCTACACCTTC.

The rearrangement links TRBV2 to TRBJ1-5; the D is unclear. V lost 6 bases and J lost 1, with 10 bases in between. Germline CDR1 is SNHLY and CDR2 is FYNNEI. This CDR3 comprises 14 residues. DNA of the CDR3: TGTGCCAGCAGCGAGAGGAGAAGCAATCAGCCCCAGCATTTT. This translates into CASSERRSNQPQHF.

The V call is TRBV27, the J call TRBJ2-1; tentatively, D is TRBD1 (6 bases). V shed 2 bases and J shed 2 bases, with 16 bases lying between them. This CDR3 has 17 residues. Germline assignment: CDR1 MNHEY and CDR2 SMNVEV (reference sequence). The chain's CDR3 is CASSLTYPGDTYNEQFF. The CDR3 nucleotides read TGTGCCAGCAGTTTAACTTATCCCGGGGACACCTACAATGAGCAGTTCTTC.

The chain has TRBV28 and TRBJ2-3; 11 nucleotides agree with TRBD2. CDR3 length: 18 amino acids. Germline trimming cut 2 bases from V and 1 base from J; bases unmatched to any gene: 8. From germline, CDR1 is MDHEN and CDR2 SYDVKM. The CDR3 DNA reads TGTGCCAGCAGTTTACGTAGCGGGAGGGCCTCGGGCACAGATACGCAGTATTTT. This codes for CASSLRSGRASGTDTQYF.

J is TRBJ2-1 and V is TRBV27; tentatively, D is TRBD1 (6 bases). Germline V gene sequence: CDR1 MNHEY, CDR2 SMNVEV (reference sequence). The CDR3 contains 13 residues. Trimming left V 4 bases short and J 5 bases short, with 9 bases between. CDR3 DNA sequence: TGTGCCAGCAGTTGGGACAAGAACAATGAGCAGTTCTTC. Amino acid sequence: CASSWDKNNEQFF.

V and J are TRBV6-1 and TRBJ2-7, with D hard to call. This CDR3 comprises 14 residues. Trimming removed 7 bases from V and 0 bases from J, with 13 bases in between. The germline gives CDR1 MNHNS, CDR2 SASEGT. The CDR3 coding sequence is TGTGCCAGCAACCCCACGACTGCCTCCTACGAGCAGTACTTC. Residues: CASNPTTASYEQYF.

The chain links TRBV10-3 to TRBJ1-4; 9 nucleotides match TRBD1. CDR1 is ENHRY and CDR2 is SYGVKD in the germline V gene. This CDR3 contains 14 residues. V trimming: 4 bases; J trimming: 8 bases; junction bases outside the gene matches: 5. DNA for the CDR3: TGTGCCATCAGTGGGGACAGGGAGGGGGAAAAACTGTTTTTT. Its protein product is CAISGDREGEKLFF.

The chain links TRBV28 to TRBJ2-5; TRBD1 might be the D (6 bases). The CDR3 contains 14 residues. CDR1 is MDHEN and CDR2 is SYDVKM in the germline V gene. Trimming cost V 6 bases and J 1 base, with 12 bases left between them. DNA of the CDR3: TGTGCCAGCAGGGCGGACAGTGGCCAAGAGACCCAGTACTTC. It yields the protein CASRADSGQETQYF. The full variable domain, with the rest looked up from reference TRBV28 and TRBJ2-5, is DVKVTQSSRYLVKRTGEKVFLECVQDMDHENMFWYRQDPGLGLRLIYFSYDVKMKEKGDIPEGYSVSREKKERFSLILESASTNQTSMYLCASRADSGQETQYFGPGTRLLVL.

The chain is built from TRBV7-9 and TRBJ1-1; possibly TRBD1 for D (6 bases). The V and J ends lost 3 bases and 2 bases respectively, with 13 bases between them. CDR1 is SEHNR and CDR2 is FQNEAQ in the germline V gene (reference sequence). The CDR3 has 15 residues. CDR3 nucleotide sequence: TGTGCCAGCAGCTTTGCCGGGACATCAAACACTGAAGCTTTCTTT. This gives the protein CASSFAGTSNTEAFF.

The chain links TRBV2 to TRBJ2-7; TRBD1 agrees at 7 bases. The CDR3 is 14 amino acids. The germline CDR1 and CDR2 sequences are SNHLY and FYNNEI. The V gene end was trimmed by 2 bases and the J gene end by 6 bases; junction bases not matched to a gene: 7. The CDR3 region has the DNA TGTGCCAGCAGTGAATCGGACAGGCTAGGCGAGCAGTACTTC. It specifies CASSESDRLGEQYF.

The rearrangement uses TRBV11-2 and TRBJ2-1; D gene ambiguous. This CDR3 has 15 amino acids. CDR1 is SGHAT, CDR2 FQNNGV, per germline. V lost 4 bases, J lost 0 bases, and 10 bases lay in between. CDR3 sequence (DNA): TGTGCCAGCAGCTCCTCGGGTAGCTCCTACAATGAGCAGTTCTTC. This encodes CASSSSGSSYNEQFF.

This rearrangement joins TRBV6-5 to TRBJ2-7; maybe TRBD2 (6 bases). Trimming removed 2 bases at V and 3 bases at J, with 14 bases between. The CDR3 spans 15 residues. Germline CDR1 is MNHEY and CDR2 is SVGAGI. CDR3 nucleotide sequence: TGTGCCAGCAGTTACCGGGCAGGGAGGATCTACGAGCAGTACTTC. Encoded protein: CASSYRAGRIYEQYF.

V usage is TRBV19 and J usage is TRBJ2-1, with a tentative D call TRBD2 (6 bases). V lost 3 bases, J lost 0 bases, and 9 bases lay in between. This CDR3 region has 15 residues. Germline V lookup: CDR1 LNHDA, CDR2 SQIVND (reference sequence). The CDR3 nucleotides read TGTGCCAGTAGTATGTGGAGGGACTCCTACAATGAGCAGTTCTTC. Its protein is CASSMWRDSYNEQFF.

This clone has just a few counts. The chain combines TRBV30 with TRBJ1-2; 7 nucleotides match TRBD1. V was pared by 4 bases and J by 6 bases, with 8 bases of the junction left unmatched. The germline V gene has CDR1 GTSNPN and CDR2 SVGIG (reference sequence). The CDR3 has 13 amino acids. This CDR3 reads CAWTDRAGHGYTF. In DNA, the CDR3 is TGTGCCTGGACTGACAGGGCAGGTCATGGCTACACCTTC.